This T cell receptor (beta chain) was captured by sequencing in a study of OX40 agonist ivuxolimab in advanced cancers. Looking at the study overall: Cohort: approximately 79% men, mean age about 60, aged roughly 23 to 90. Partial responses were achieved by three patients, of whom one had hepatocellular carcinoma and two had cutaneous melanoma.

As to this clone: Its antigen is as yet unknown.

The study, taken as a whole, reports: CD4+ and CD8+ blood T cells expanded clonally by week 6 at 0.1 to 3.0 mg/kg.

People who had autoimmune disease history or systemic immunosuppression were excluded. TCRdb's table, derived via immunoSEQ multiplex PCR, lists solely in-frame clones and lacks some. The data contain 65,000 to 85,000 clones, about nine tenths of them seen just once; the ten biggest clones take up around 0.19%. From germline, CDR1 is SGHRS and CDR2 YFSETQ. V lost 1 base and J lost 5, with 13 bases in between. CDR3 length equals 15 residues. The material sequenced was CD4+ or CD8+ T cells sorted from blood, taken in a trial of the OX40 agonist ivuxolimab. The sequence derives from an adult with an advanced solid tumor such as melanoma, head and neck, liver or kidney cancer. The chain combines TRBV5-1 with TRBJ2-1; tentative D call: TRBD2 (5 bases). The CDR3: CASSLIAGLDNEQFF. The CDR3 DNA reads TGCGCCAGCAGCTTGATCGCGGGCCTGGACAATGAGCAGTTCTTC.